These 24 T cell receptor beta chains originate from one sample sequenced in a study of blood T cells in healthy people across ages. With a J-beta primer mix and a sample-barcoded 5' primer, a second PCR ran roughly 7 to 11 cycles. TCRdb reanalysed the 5' RACE reads using MiXCR and keeps one entry per CDR3 protein. The sample consists of about 1,400,000 distinct CDR3 sequences, 45% to 70% of them appearing once. Sequencing was done on a sample of blood. These receptors all stem from a man between 18 and 35 years old in good health.

J is TRBJ2-5 and V is TRBV12-3 or TRBV12-4, with 8 bases that match TRBD1. V trimming: 4 bases; J trimming: 4 bases; junction bases outside the gene matches: 8. The CDR3 loop spans 15 amino acids. The CDR3 region is CASSYSGRGLETQYF. Written as DNA, the CDR3 is TGTGCCAGCAGTTACAGCGGCAGGGGGCTAGAGACCCAGTACTTC.

About this clonotype itself: A junction boundary mismatches the germline segment, possibly from a read error. This sequence joins TRBV7-7 and TRBJ2-7, with unresolved D. This CDR3 has 14 amino acids. CDR1 SSHAT and CDR2 FNYEAQ come from the germline V gene (reference sequence). CDR3 sequence reads: CASSLEVRFYEQYF. The DNA of the CDR3 is TGTGCTAGCAGCTTAGAAGTCAGATTCTACGAGCAGTACTTC. Using reference TRBV7-7 and TRBJ2-7 for the parts outside the CDR3, the full variable domain is GAGVSQSPRYKVTKRGQDVTLRCDPISSHATLYWYQQALGQGPEFLTYFNYEAQPDKSGLPSDRFSAERPEGSISTLTIQRTEQRDSAMYRCASSLEVRFYEQYFGPGTRLTVT.

Note on this clonotype: The junction shows a germline mismatch at one end, possibly a read error. V gene TRBV27 combines with J gene TRBJ2-7, with a possible D match to TRBD2 (5 bases). The CDR3 consists of 15 residues. Germline loops: CDR1 MNHEY, CDR2 SMNVEV (reference sequence). CDR3 residues: CAGSILSGGTYEQYF. The CDR3 region has the DNA TGTGCCGGCAGTATACTAAGCGGCGGTACCTACGAGCAGTACTTC.

This rearrangement joins TRBV5-1 to TRBJ2-1, with 8 bases matching TRBD2. Germline V gene lookup returns CDR1 SGHRS and CDR2 YFSETQ. The V and J ends lost 4 bases and 3 bases, in that order; junction bases with no gene match: 12. The CDR3 has 17 amino acids. This CDR3 is CASSPPAGTRVYNEQFF. CDR3 nucleotides: TGCGCCAGCAGCCCCCCAGCGGGGACTAGGGTCTACAATGAGCAGTTCTTC.

J is TRBJ1-4 and V is TRBV6-5; 9 bases align to TRBD1. With V trimmed by 6 bases and J by 7 bases, 9 bases remained unmatched. The germline V gene has CDR1 MNHEY and CDR2 SVGAGI. The CDR3 extends over 15 amino acids. The CDR3 sequence is CASRDPGQGFEKLFF. The CDR3 DNA reads TGTGCCAGCAGAGACCCGGGACAGGGTTTTGAAAAACTGTTTTTT.

This clonotype occurred a few times. The genes are TRBV4-2 and TRBJ2-6; D gene ambiguous. CDR1 is LGHNA and CDR2 is YNFKEQ in the germline V gene. V was pared by 0 bases and J by 9 bases, with 12 bases between. This CDR3 comprises 15 residues. The CDR3 here is CASSQERPPGNVLTF. CDR3 in DNA: TGTGCCAGCAGCCAAGAAAGGCCGCCGGGCAACGTCCTGACTTTC.

J is TRBJ2-3 and V is TRBV7-7, with TRBD1 as a possible D gene (5 bases). CDR1 and CDR2 (germline): SSHAT, FNYEAQ (reference sequence). Trimming pared 8 bases from V and 2 bases from J, leaving 11 bases between. The CDR3 loop spans 13 amino acids. The CDR3 DNA reads as TGTGCCAGCTCAGGGTGGGACACAGATACGCAGTATTTT. Its protein is CASSGWDTDTQYF.

The chain employs TRBV5-1 and TRBJ1-6, with no clear D. The CDR3 extends over 12 amino acids. The V end lost 4 bases, the J end lost 9 bases, and 8 bases lay between the germline ends. Per the germline V gene, CDR1 is SGHRS and CDR2 is YFSETQ. The CDR3 region is CASSLDGSPLHF. CDR3 in DNA: TGCGCCAGCAGCCTCGATGGTTCACCCCTCCACTTT.

Comment on this clonotype: A read error may explain this, as a much larger clone is one base away. J is TRBJ2-1 and V is TRBV6-6, with D uncertain. The CDR3 contains 11 residues. The V gene lost 5 bases and the J gene lost 7 bases, with 6 bases spanning the gap. In germline, CDR1 is MNHNY, CDR2 SVGAGI (reference sequence). The CDR3 nucleotides read TGTGCCAGCAGTATAGTAAATGAGCAGTTCTTC. Amino acid sequence: CASSIVNEQFF.

The chain has TRBV27 and TRBJ2-1; 13 bases align to TRBD2. The CDR3 extends over 14 amino acids. J was trimmed by 5 bases and V by 6 bases; bases with no gene match: 1. Germline CDR1 and CDR2: MNHEY and SMNVEV (reference sequence). The chain's CDR3 is CASRTSGRNNEQFF. The CDR3 region has the DNA TGTGCCAGCAGGACTAGCGGGAGGAACAATGAGCAGTTCTTC.

The chain couples TRBV20-1 to TRBJ1-5, with D possibly being TRBD1 (6 bases). Germline lookup yields CDR1 DFQATT and CDR2 SNEGSKA (reference sequence). Trimming removed 3 bases at V and 2 bases at J, with 14 bases between. The CDR3 has 15 amino acids. The DNA for the CDR3 is TGCAGTGCTAGCGCTGGACAGATCGGCAATCAGCCCCAGCATTTT. Translating it yields CSASAGQIGNQPQHF.

Worth noting for this clonotype: Its ends do not fully match the called genes, so a read error is possible. This chain joins TRBV13 and TRBJ2-5, with 9 positions matching TRBD2. Per germline, CDR1 PRHDT and CDR2 FYEKMQ (reference sequence). The CDR3 is 13 amino acids. Written as DNA, the CDR3 is TGTGCCGGCAGCTTGGGACTAGCCGAGACCCAGTACTTC. Its translation is CAGSLGLAETQYF.

The V gene is TRBV13, the J gene TRBJ2-3, with TRBD2 matching over 11 bases. Germline lookup yields CDR1 PRHDT and CDR2 FYEKMQ (reference sequence). CDR3 length: 17 residues. The V segment lost 5 bases and the J segment 2 bases; nucleotides outside the gene matches: 9. This CDR3 reads CASSRRLAGLATDTQYF. CDR3 in DNA: TGTGCCAGCAGCCGACGACTAGCGGGACTCGCCACAGATACGCAGTATTTT.

This clonotype was detected a few times. The chain is built from TRBV2 and TRBJ2-3, with 7 bases identical to TRBD1. The V and J ends lost 1 base and 1 base, in that order; junction bases with no gene match: 8. This CDR3 is built from 17 residues. From germline, CDR1 is SNHLY and CDR2 FYNNEI. CDR3 DNA sequence: TGTGCCAGCAGTGAAGTCAACAGGGGCCCGGGCACAGATACGCAGTATTTT. This codes for CASSEVNRGPGTDTQYF.

The V call is TRBV25-1, the J call TRBJ1-6; possibly TRBD1 for D (5 bases). The V gene lost 4 bases and the J gene lost 0 bases, with 7 bases spanning the gap. The CDR3 contains 15 residues. In germline, CDR1 is MGHDK, CDR2 SYGVNS. The DNA for the CDR3 is TGTGCCAGCAGTGTGGGGGACTCCTATAATTCACCCCTCCACTTT. Translating it yields CASSVGDSYNSPLHF.

V and J are TRBV5-1 and TRBJ1-1; D is uncertain. This CDR3 is 15 amino acids long. CDR1 and CDR2 (germline): SGHRS, YFSETQ. Trimming took 0 bases from V and 1 from J, leaving 10 bases between them. Here the CDR3 DNA reads TGCGCCAGCAGCTTGGGTACGGTAGGGAACACTGAAGCTTTCTTT. It codes for CASSLGTVGNTEAFF. Full variable domain (remainder filled in from reference TRBV5-1 and TRBJ1-1): KAGVTQTPRYLIKTRGQQVTLSCSPISGHRSVSWYQQTPGQGLQFLFEYFSETQRNKGNFPGRFSGRQFSNSRSEMNVSTLELGDSALYLCASSLGTVGNTEAFFGQGTRLTVV.

This clonotype was recorded a few times. The genes are TRBV25-1 and TRBJ2-3; D not certain. Germline V gives CDR1 MGHDK, CDR2 SYGVNS. The length of the CDR3 is 13 residues. V gave up 3 bases and J gave up 2 bases, with 6 bases separating them. In nucleotides, the CDR3 is TGTGCCAGCAGTGAGGCAAACACAGATACGCAGTATTTT. Translated, it gives CASSEANTDTQYF.

This clonotype has only a few counts. V and J are TRBV29-1 and TRBJ1-1; D gene ambiguous. This CDR3 contains 12 residues. Trimming cost V 8 bases and J 0 bases, with 10 bases left between them. From germline, CDR1 is SQVTM and CDR2 ANQGSEA. The chain's CDR3 is CSPRAMNTEAFF. In DNA, the CDR3 is TGCAGCCCCCGGGCTATGAACACTGAAGCTTTCTTT.

This clonotype was recorded only once. The CDR3 DNA reads TGTGCCACCAGTGGCCCGAGCGGGAGTCCCTACAATGAGCAGTTCTTC. Translated: CATSGPSGSPYNEQFF. The chain uses TRBV24-1 and TRBJ2-1, with 8 bases fitting TRBD2. The ends lost 5 bases at V and 2 bases at J; junction bases unmatched: 7. The CDR3 length is 16 residues. Germline loops: CDR1 KGHDR, CDR2 SFDVKD.

The chain recombines TRBV7-2 with TRBJ2-2, with a possible D match to TRBD1 (6 bases). Germline-derived CDR1 and CDR2 are SGHTA and FQGNSA. V was shortened by 0 bases and J by 6 bases, with 8 bases between the two germline ends. The CDR3 is made up of 14 amino acids. The CDR3 region has the DNA TGTGCCAGCAGCTTAGCAAGGGGGTCCGGGGAGCTGTTTTTT. Its translation is CASSLARGSGELFF.

The rearrangement uses TRBV6-1 and TRBJ1-2; the D is unclear. The germline V gene encodes CDR1 MNHNS and CDR2 SASEGT. V was clipped by 1 base and J by 3 bases, with 6 bases between them. CDR3 length equals 13 residues. CDR3 bases: TGTGCCAGCAGTGAAGTTGAGGACTATGGCTACACCTTC. This encodes CASSEVEDYGYTF.

This clonotype was seen a handful of times. The J gene is TRBJ2-3, the V gene TRBV10-3; no clear D. Germline V gives CDR1 ENHRY, CDR2 SYGVKD. V was shortened by 0 bases and J by 2 bases, with 12 bases between the two germline ends. The CDR3 extends over 16 amino acids. CDR3 sequence (DNA): TGTGCCATCAGTGAGTCGCTCATTAGGACCACAGATACGCAGTATTTT. Translated, it gives CAISESLIRTTDTQYF.

The genes are TRBV11-2 and TRBJ2-1; D not certain. With the DNA end fitting TRBJ2-7 better, the J assignment may be wrong. The germline V gene encodes CDR1 SGHAT and CDR2 FQNNGV. The CDR3 has 13 amino acids. CDR3 DNA: TGTGCCAGCAGCTTAGAGCGTGGGAACGCGCAGTACTTC. Protein product: CASSLERGNAQYF.

The CDR3 sequence is CASASEQGTETQYF. CDR3 bases: TGTGCTAGTGCCTCCGAACAGGGGACGGAGACCCAGTACTTC. The V and J genes are TRBV12-5 and TRBJ2-4; the match to TRBD1 covers 7 bases. The better agreement between TRBJ2-5 and the DNA end casts doubt on the J call. The CDR3 sequence is 14 residues long. From germline, CDR1 is LGHNT and CDR2 FRNRAP.